Listed here are 30 T cell receptor beta chains from one sample, sequenced in a study of shared clonotypes between healthy human individuals. Using immunoSEQ multiplex PCR, the repertoire was profiled, and TCRdb retains in-frame clones only, with some absent. Seen here are roughly 1,100,000 clones, about 80% observed once, and the top ten hold approximately 1.3%. Material: memory CD4+ T cells sorted from blood. As for subset: CD45RA-negative fraction. These receptors all stem from a man aged 18-30 years in good health.

The chain recombines TRBV16 with TRBJ1-5, with unresolved D. Germline V gives CDR1 KGHSY, CDR2 FQNENV. V lost 5 bases and J lost 3, with 11 bases in between. The CDR3 is 14 amino acids. The CDR3 spells CASSGPGHNQPQHF. Here the CDR3 DNA reads TGTGCCAGCAGCGGGCCGGGCCACAATCAGCCCCAGCATTTT.

The gene calls are TRBV5-6 and TRBJ2-7, with 9 bases fitting TRBD1. With V trimmed by 7 bases and J by 0 bases, 8 bases remained unmatched. The CDR3 length is 15 residues. The germline CDR1 and CDR2 sequences are SGHDT and YYEEEE. CDR3 DNA: TGTGCCAGCCGGAACAGGGGGCTGGTCTCCTACGAGCAGTACTTC. Its translation is CASRNRGLVSYEQYF.

This chain uses TRBV19 with TRBJ2-1; possible D gene TRBD1, 6 bases. This CDR3 has 14 residues. V was cut by 6 bases and J by 0 bases, with 9 bases left in between. In germline, CDR1 is LNHDA, CDR2 SQIVND (reference sequence). The CDR3 sequence is CASSTGNSYNEQFF. DNA for the CDR3: TGTGCCAGTAGCACAGGGAACTCCTACAATGAGCAGTTCTTC.

The chain combines TRBV14 with TRBJ2-3; 10 bases fit TRBD2. The V segment lost 4 bases and the J segment 1 base; nucleotides outside the gene matches: 5. Germline V CDR1 and CDR2: SGHDN, FVKESK. The CDR3 consists of 16 residues. CDR3 residues: CASSPGLAVGTDTQYF. In nucleotides, the CDR3 is TGTGCCAGCAGCCCAGGACTAGCGGTAGGCACAGATACGCAGTATTTT. Using reference TRBV14 and TRBJ2-3 for the parts outside the CDR3, the full variable domain is EAGVTQFPSHSVIEKGQTVTLRCDPISGHDNLYWYRRVMGKEIKFLLHFVKESKQDESGMPNNRFLAERTGGTYSTLKVQPAELEDSGVYFCASSPGLAVGTDTQYFGPGTRLTVL.

About this clone: This may be a read error, as it is one base from a much larger clone. The rearrangement uses TRBV7-8 and TRBJ2-7; D is unclear. CDR1 and CDR2 (germline): SGHVS, FQNEAQ. This CDR3 is 11 amino acids long. Trimming cost V 1 base and J 3 bases, with 1 base left between them. CDR3 sequence reads: CASSLDYEQYF. CDR3 bases: TGTGCCAGCAGCTTAGACTACGAGCAGTACTTC.

The table lists this clone with a count of one. V gene TRBV7-3 combines with J gene TRBJ2-3, with 12 positions matching TRBD2. Germline CDR1 and CDR2: SGHTA and FQGTGA. The CDR3 is made up of 16 amino acids. V lost 5 bases, J lost 0 bases, and 3 bases stayed unmatched. As DNA, the CDR3 is TGTGCCAGCAGCCGCGGACTAGCGGGGAGCACAGATACGCAGTATTTT. Protein product: CASSRGLAGSTDTQYF.

The genes are TRBV30 and TRBJ2-3; 11 bases match TRBD2. Germline assignment: CDR1 GTSNPN and CDR2 SVGIG (reference sequence). The CDR3 is 14 residues long. The V segment lost 0 bases and the J segment 7 bases; nucleotides outside the gene matches: 3. CDR3 amino acids: CAWSVSGGAHTQYF. The CDR3 bases are TGTGCCTGGAGTGTTAGCGGGGGGGCACATACGCAGTATTTT.

This clone was detected once. The rearrangement joins TRBV30 to TRBJ2-2; TRBD2 is a possible D gene (5 bases). V gave up 0 bases and J gave up 6 bases, with 11 bases separating them. There are 14 residues in the CDR3. CDR1 is GTSNPN, CDR2 SVGIG, per germline (reference sequence). CDR3 sequence reads: CAWSVLRAPGELFF. The CDR3 DNA sequence: TGTGCCTGGAGTGTACTGCGGGCCCCCGGGGAGCTGTTTTTT.

J is TRBJ1-1 and V is TRBV6-5; no firm D call. Germline loops: CDR1 MNHEY, CDR2 SVGAGI. The CDR3 length is 14 residues. V was clipped by 0 bases and J by 8 bases, with 13 bases between them. CDR3 nucleotides: TGTGCCAGCAGTTACTCGGTTCGGAGTTCGGAAGCTTTCTTT. Its protein is CASSYSVRSSEAFF.

In the case of this clone: This may stem from a read error, because a much larger clone lies one nucleotide away. Other DNA sequences within the sample encode an identical CDR3. This chain joins TRBV7-9 and TRBJ1-1; the D gene is possibly TRBD1 (5 bases). Trimming pared 1 base from V and 5 bases from J, leaving 8 bases between. The CDR3 is made up of 13 amino acids. The germline V gene encodes CDR1 SEHNR and CDR2 FQNEAQ (reference sequence). CDR3 nucleotides: TGTGCCAGCAGCTTAGGTGGGGGAACTGAAGCTTTCTTT. This codes for CASSLGGGTEAFF. The full variable domain, completed using reference TRBV7-9 and TRBJ1-1, is DTGVSQNPRHKITKRGQNVTFRCDPISEHNRLYWYRQTLGQGPEFLTYFQNEAQLEKSRLLSDRFSAERPKGSFSTLEIQRTEQGDSAMYLCASSLGGGTEAFFGQGTRLTVV.

The table lists this clone with a few counts. The chain links TRBV19 to TRBJ2-7; TRBD1 matches 7 bases. The CDR3 sequence is 15 residues long. The germline gives CDR1 LNHDA, CDR2 SQIVND (reference sequence). Losses at the gene ends were 3 bases for V and 2 bases for J; bases not matched to a gene: 7. The chain's CDR3 is CASSMERTGAYEQYF. The CDR3 region has the DNA TGTGCCAGTAGTATGGAACGGACAGGAGCCTACGAGCAGTACTTC.

This clone came up a few times. The V gene is TRBV7-2, the J gene TRBJ1-1, with D tentatively TRBD1 (6 bases). Trimming pared 2 bases from V and 11 bases from J, leaving 15 bases between. Germline V gives CDR1 SGHTA, CDR2 FQGNSA. This CDR3 region has 13 residues. DNA of the CDR3: TGTGCCAGCAGCTTAACTCCGCAGGGGTATGCTTTCTTT. Encoded protein: CASSLTPQGYAFF.

The V call is TRBV9, the J call TRBJ2-1, with D maybe TRBD2 (5 bases). The length of the CDR3 is 15 residues. Germline CDR1 SGDLS, CDR2 YYNGEE. Trimming took 2 bases from V and 3 from J, leaving 12 bases between them. The CDR3 DNA reads TGTGCCAGCAGCGTTGGCCAGCGGAGCTACAATGAGCAGTTCTTC. It encodes CASSVGQRSYNEQFF.

As to this clone: The sample has other DNA sequences that encode this CDR3 too. V and J are TRBV18 and TRBJ2-7; D assignment may be TRBD1 or TRBD2 (5 bases each). The length of the CDR3 is 14 residues. V lost 2 bases and J 1 base, leaving 9 bases between the germline ends. Germline CDR1 is KGHSH and CDR2 is LQKENI. CDR3 nucleotide sequence: TGTGCCAGCTCACCAGGGGGAACATCCTACGAGCAGTACTTC. The encoded protein is CASSPGGTSYEQYF.

Concerning this clone itself: The same CDR3 arises from other DNA sequences in this sample as well. The chain joins TRBV28 to TRBJ1-5; 8 positions match TRBD1. V gave up 5 bases and J gave up 6 bases; unmatched junction bases: 6. The CDR3 totals 14 residues. Germline-derived CDR1 and CDR2 are MDHEN and SYDVKM. The CDR3 DNA reads as TGTGCCAGCAGTCCAGGACAGGGACGTCAGCCCCAGCATTTT. It specifies CASSPGQGRQPQHF.

The rearrangement uses TRBV27 and TRBJ1-5; TRBD1 might be the D (5 bases). The CDR3 extends over 13 amino acids. V lost 7 bases, J lost 3 bases, and 10 bases lay in between. Germline V gene sequence: CDR1 MNHEY, CDR2 SMNVEV (reference sequence). The DNA of the CDR3 is TGTGCCAGCATAAGGGGCTACAATCAGCCCCAGCATTTT. Translated: CASIRGYNQPQHF.

V is TRBV5-4 and J is TRBJ2-5; D may match TRBD1 or TRBD2 (6 bases each). Looked up from germline, CDR1 is SGHNT and CDR2 is YYREEE (reference sequence). CDR3 length equals 16 residues. Trimming left V 0 bases short and J 1 base short, with 13 bases between. CDR3 sequence: CASSLGGAAGQETQYF. DNA for the CDR3: TGTGCCAGCAGCTTGGGGGGGGCGGCGGGCCAAGAGACCCAGTACTTC.

V and J are TRBV5-1 and TRBJ2-7; D gene unclear. Germline lookup yields CDR1 SGHRS and CDR2 YFSETQ. V lost 2 bases, J lost 0 bases, and 12 bases lay in between. The CDR3 loop spans 15 amino acids. The DNA of the CDR3 is TGCGCCAGCAGCTTCACAGCGACCAGCTCCTACGAGCAGTACTTC. Encoded protein: CASSFTATSSYEQYF.

This clone showed up just once. The chain recombines TRBV28 with TRBJ2-2, with TRBD2 matching 9 bases. The CDR3 consists of 16 residues. J lost 5 bases, V lost 4 bases, and 8 bases had no gene match. Germline CDR1 and CDR2: MDHEN and SYDVKM. The CDR3 sequence: CASSSSGAGGTGELFF. The CDR3 bases are TGTGCCAGCAGTTCCTCAGGGGCGGGAGGGACCGGGGAGCTGTTTTTT.

The genes are TRBV2 and TRBJ1-2; D is possibly TRBD1 (5 bases). Trimming shortened V by 7 bases and J by 8 bases, and 20 bases separated the two germline ends. There are 14 residues in the CDR3. Germline loops: CDR1 SNHLY, CDR2 FYNNEI. Written as DNA, the CDR3 is TGTGCCAGCACCCCAGGGCTGGGCTGGGGAGGCTACACCTTC. Translation gives CASTPGLGWGGYTF.

The chain carries TRBV5-1 and TRBJ2-2; 8 bases fit TRBD2. CDR1 and CDR2 (germline): SGHRS, YFSETQ. J gave up 6 bases and V 1 base, and 5 bases lay outside the gene matches. The CDR3 totals 15 residues. The CDR3 is CASSLNRGGPGELFF. CDR3 nucleotides: TGCGCCAGCAGCTTGAACCGGGGGGGCCCCGGGGAGCTGTTTTTT.

The chain combines TRBV6-6 with TRBJ2-3, with 8 bases identical to TRBD1. Germline trimming cut 2 bases from V and 5 bases from J; bases unmatched to any gene: 6. Germline CDR1 MNHNY, CDR2 SVGAGI (reference sequence). The CDR3 runs 15 residues. The CDR3 nucleotides are TGTGCCAGCAGTTACCCCAGGGGGCCCGGAGATACGCAGTATTTT. Protein: CASSYPRGPGDTQYF.

This clone has more than one count but fewer than ten. J is TRBJ2-1 and V is TRBV9; no clear D gene. Germline V gene sequence: CDR1 SGDLS, CDR2 YYNGEE. V gave up 1 base and J gave up 7 bases, with 9 bases separating them. The CDR3 loop spans 13 amino acids. The CDR3 spells CASSVSRTNEQFF. Written as DNA, the CDR3 is TGTGCCAGCAGCGTAAGCCGCACTAATGAGCAGTTCTTC.

As for this clone: No conserved phenylalanine or tryptophan is present at the end of the CDR3, so a read error is the likely explanation. No DNA is shown, since the ends of the CDR3 on it are uncertain; the CDR3 is the one TCRdb lists. This sequence joins TRBV5-4 and TRBJ1-6. Germline values: CDR1 SGHNT, CDR2 YYREEE (reference sequence). The CDR3 region is 8 residues in length, termini included. CDR3 loop: CASSRNGL.

V is TRBV4-1 and J is TRBJ2-2, with TRBD2 matching 8 bases. Germline assignment: CDR1 MGHRA and CDR2 YSYEKL. The V and J ends lost 4 bases and 7 bases, in that order; junction bases with no gene match: 14. The CDR3 contains 17 residues. CDR3 in DNA: TGCGCCAGCAGCCCCCCTCGGGGGGGAGGTTCGGTCGGGGAGCTGTTTTTT. Translating it yields CASSPPRGGGSVGELFF.

This clone was seen ten or more times. This sample includes further DNA sequences coding for the same CDR3. J is TRBJ2-7 and V is TRBV6-6; D is unclear. The germline V and J ends were trimmed by 4 bases and 0 bases, with 4 bases remaining between them. The CDR3 is 12 residues long. The germline V gene encodes CDR1 MNHNY and CDR2 SVGAGI (reference sequence). The CDR3 protein is CASSSSSYEQYF. CDR3 bases: TGTGCCAGCAGTTCCTCCTCCTACGAGCAGTACTTC.

J is TRBJ2-4 and V is TRBV30; TRBD1 matches 8 bases. Unmatched junction bases numbered 18, after V lost 2 bases and J lost 0 bases. CDR3 length: 20 amino acids. Germline V gene data show CDR1 as GTSNPN and CDR2 as SVGIG (reference sequence). CDR3 residues: CAWSPLGTGALRLAKNIQYF. In DNA, the CDR3 is TGTGCCTGGAGTCCCCTCGGGACAGGCGCACTCCGACTAGCCAAAAACATTCAGTACTTC.

This rearrangement joins TRBV2 to TRBJ2-5; perhaps D is TRBD1 or TRBD2 (5 bases each). The DNA matches TRBJ2-7 better at its end, which makes the J call doubtful. The CDR3 covers 14 residues. Germline V gene lookup returns CDR1 SNHLY and CDR2 FYNNEI. The CDR3 loop is CASTPGKGSYEQYF. CDR3 DNA: TGTGCCAGCACCCCGGGAAAGGGGTCCTACGAGCAGTACTTC.

V usage is TRBV28 and J usage is TRBJ1-4, with a possible D match to TRBD1 (6 bases). Germline V gene lookup returns CDR1 MDHEN and CDR2 SYDVKM. The CDR3 loop spans 14 amino acids. The CDR3 spells CAIGFHRANEKLFF. The DNA of the CDR3 is TGTGCGATAGGATTCCACAGGGCTAATGAAAAACTGTTTTTT.

V gene TRBV10-3 combines with J gene TRBJ2-7; 7 bases agree with TRBD2. V shed 3 bases and J 4 bases; nucleotides not matched to a gene: 6. The CDR3 totals 14 residues. Germline CDR1 is ENHRY and CDR2 is SYGVKD. The CDR3 loop is CAISETSDRYEQYF. The CDR3 nucleotides are TGTGCCATCAGTGAAACTAGCGACCGATACGAGCAGTACTTC.